A selection of T cell receptor beta chains follows, all from one sample in a study of shared clonotypes between healthy human individuals. Generated by immunoSEQ multiplex PCR, the TCRdb table keeps only in-frame clones and is missing some. The table lists fewer than 2.5 million clones, under 95% of them singletons, with roughly 0.36% in the top ten. Sequencing was performed on naive CD4+ T cells from PBMCs. The receptors were gathered from a man younger than 35 in good health. Some clones in this sample may be carry-over from other donors' samples. Each CDR3 is given without its conserved first and last residue.

v_call: TRBV11-2; cdr3_aa: ASSSAPGLANWTGELF
v_call: TRBV4-1; cdr3_aa: ASSTLAGNTDTQY
v_call: TRBV2; cdr3_aa: ASSESAGDQPQH
v_call: TRBV28; cdr3_aa: ASSSTQGADGEKLF
v_call: TRBV14; cdr3_aa: ASSQELGTEAF
v_call: TRBV6-1; cdr3_aa: ASSEVQGVYEQY
v_call: TRBV28; cdr3_aa: ASSLEGQGAGKNIQY
v_call: TRBV7-2; cdr3_aa: ASSLARNTEAF
v_call: TRBV28; cdr3_aa: ASSLGRISYEQY
v_call: TRBV19; cdr3_aa: ASSLDGTTNEKLF
v_call: TRBV7-2; cdr3_aa: ASSLGYRGRSNQPQH
v_call: TRBV28; cdr3_aa: ASSLPPFMAVDSNQPQH
v_call: TRBV6-5; cdr3_aa: ASSYLGNYEQY
v_call: TRBV28; cdr3_aa: ASSLGGLADPYEQY
v_call: TRBV11-1; cdr3_aa: ASSLERRTDTQY
v_call: TRBV5-4; cdr3_aa: ASSPDAGAYYEQY
v_call: TRBV5-4; cdr3_aa: ASSLGVYYEQY
v_call: TRBV9; cdr3_aa: ASSAHRGGSYEQY
v_call: TRBV29-1; cdr3_aa: SVDLRGTDTQY
v_call: TRBV4-3; cdr3_aa: ASSQGGGNSNEQF
v_call: TRBV5-1; cdr3_aa: ASSPDSGNTIY
v_call: TRBV28; cdr3_aa: ASNNPPYEQY
v_call: TRBV6-5; cdr3_aa: ASSYIRASGINEQF
v_call: TRBV19; cdr3_aa: ASSTPGQGNYGYT
v_call: TRBV18; cdr3_aa: ASSPDPYNEQF
v_call: TRBV10-3; cdr3_aa: AITPGQGETQY